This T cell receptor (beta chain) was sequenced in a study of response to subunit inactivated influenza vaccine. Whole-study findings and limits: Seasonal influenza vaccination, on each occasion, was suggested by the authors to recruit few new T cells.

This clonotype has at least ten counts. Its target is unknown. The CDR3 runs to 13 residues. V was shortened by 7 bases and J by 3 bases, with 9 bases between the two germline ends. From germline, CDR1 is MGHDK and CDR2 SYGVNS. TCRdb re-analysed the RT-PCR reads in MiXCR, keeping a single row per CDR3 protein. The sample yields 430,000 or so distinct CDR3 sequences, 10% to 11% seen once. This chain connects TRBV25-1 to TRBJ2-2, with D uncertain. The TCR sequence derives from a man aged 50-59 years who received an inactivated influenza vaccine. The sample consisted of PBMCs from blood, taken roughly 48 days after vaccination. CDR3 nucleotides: TGTGCCAGCACGCAGGTAGACACCGGGGAGCTGTTTTTT. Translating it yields CASTQVDTGELFF.